The 27 T cell receptor beta chains below come from one sample, sequenced in a study of vaccination and CD4 T cells after COVID-19. Cultured CD4+ T-cell DNA underwent Oncomine TCR Beta short-read sequencing. From the PCR reads, TCRdb called clonotypes with MiXCR, one entry per CDR3 protein. The table has 20,000 or so distinct CDR3 sequences, under 30% seen once; the top ten hold approximately 7.8%. Treatment of the sample: roughly 10-day PBMC culture with coronavirus spike peptide pools or control peptides (ViraFEST assay). Their recognized antigens are unknown. Sequenced: cultured CD4+ T cells from blood. These receptors were obtained from a human donor with COVID-19.

This chain joins TRBV12-3 or TRBV12-4 and TRBJ1-1; tentative D call: TRBD1 (5 bases). This CDR3 contains 14 residues. Deletions cut 4 bases from V and 8 bases from J, with 17 bases between. This CDR3 reads CASSSFDGQGEAFF. Here the CDR3 DNA reads TGTGCCAGCAGTTCCTTTGATGGACAAGGGGAAGCTTTCTTT.

This clonotype occurred a few times. The J gene is TRBJ1-5, the V gene TRBV28; TRBD1 matches at 7 bases. Germline values: CDR1 MDHEN, CDR2 SYDVKM. V trimming: 6 bases; J trimming: 5 bases; junction bases outside the gene matches: 10. The CDR3 runs to 15 residues. The CDR3 DNA follows: TGTGCCAGCAGCCCGGGCAGGGGGTTGTATCAGCCCCAGCATTTT. It translates to CASSPGRGLYQPQHF.

V is TRBV27 and J is TRBJ2-7; TRBD1 might be the D (6 bases). Germline CDR1 and CDR2: MNHEY and SMNVEV (reference sequence). V shed 4 bases and J shed 0 bases, with 16 bases lying between them. CDR3 length equals 16 residues. The CDR3 here is CASSSITGTNSYEQYF. The CDR3 bases are TGTGCCAGCAGTTCCATAACAGGGACAAACTCCTACGAGCAGTACTTC.

Within the sample, this clonotype is medium-sized. The chain employs TRBV7-9 and TRBJ1-6; D not certain. Trimming took off 1 base at V and 0 bases at J, with 4 bases between the two ends. The CDR3 length is 15 residues. Germline loops: CDR1 SEHNR, CDR2 FQNEAQ (reference sequence). CDR3 loop: CASSLGSSYNSPLHF. The CDR3 DNA sequence: TGTGCCAGCAGCTTAGGGAGCTCCTATAATTCACCCCTCCACTTT.

This chain connects TRBV12-3 or TRBV12-4 to TRBJ2-7; TRBD1 aligns across 9 bases. The CDR3 is 13 residues long. Trimming took 8 bases from V and 1 from J; bases not matched to a gene: 3. The CDR3 reads CASGGQGSYEQYF. DNA of the CDR3: TGTGCCAGCGGGGGACAGGGATCCTACGAGCAGTACTTC.

J is TRBJ2-4 and V is TRBV7-2, with D maybe TRBD1 (6 bases). CDR1 and CDR2 from the germline V gene are SGHTA and FQGNSA. V was pared by 5 bases and J by 0 bases, with 14 bases between. CDR3 length equals 16 residues. DNA for the CDR3: TGTGCCAGCAGCCAAGGACAGAATTTAGCCAAAAACATTCAGTACTTC. Residues: CASSQGQNLAKNIQYF.

This clonotype was recorded only once. The chain has TRBV28 and TRBJ1-4; 8 bases line up with TRBD1. Germline V gene sequence: CDR1 MDHEN, CDR2 SYDVKM. CDR3 length equals 15 residues. The V gene end was trimmed by 3 bases and the J gene end by 8 bases; junction bases not matched to a gene: 8. DNA of the CDR3: TGTGCCAGCAGTTTGCAAACAGGGGGAACAGAAAAACTGTTTTTT. Protein: CASSLQTGGTEKLFF.

This clonotype has a handful of counts. The CDR3 DNA follows: TGTGCCAGCAGGCGTTTGGGACAGGGATCCGAAAAACTGTTTTTT. Residues: CASRRLGQGSEKLFF. This sequence joins TRBV2 and TRBJ1-4; TRBD1 aligns across 9 bases. Germline CDR1 is SNHLY and CDR2 is FYNNEI. Trimming took 6 bases from V and 8 from J; bases not matched to a gene: 10. The length of the CDR3 is 15 residues.

The chain combines TRBV30 with TRBJ1-1; D gene unclear. This CDR3 is 13 amino acids long. V was pared by 2 bases and J by 1 base, with 8 bases between. Germline lookup yields CDR1 GTSNPN and CDR2 SVGIG (reference sequence). The CDR3 spells CAWSLVRNTEAFF. CDR3 DNA: TGTGCCTGGAGTTTGGTGAGGAACACTGAAGCTTTCTTT.

The rearrangement links TRBV12-3 or TRBV12-4 to TRBJ1-1; TRBD1 might be the D (5 bases). The CDR3 loop spans 13 amino acids. Trimming left V 2 bases short and J 4 bases short, with 8 bases between. The CDR3, as DNA: TGTGCCAGCAGTTTATGGGGGACCACTGAAGCTTTCTTT. Its protein product is CASSLWGTTEAFF.

This clonotype was recorded a few times. The chain carries TRBV18 and TRBJ2-3, with D maybe TRBD1 (5 bases). Germline loops: CDR1 KGHSH, CDR2 LQKENI. Trimming took off 5 bases at V and 1 base at J, with 7 bases between the two ends. The CDR3 is 13 amino acids. The CDR3 region is CASSLGGTDTQYF. The CDR3 DNA follows: TGTGCCAGCTCATTAGGGGGCACAGATACGCAGTATTTT.

On this clonotype: Given a much more abundant clone one base away, this may be a read error. The chain combines TRBV5-1 with TRBJ2-2; D remains unclear. The CDR3 length is 12 residues. CDR1 is SGHRS and CDR2 is YFSETQ in the germline V gene. Trimming cost V 8 bases and J 1 base, with 6 bases left between them. Written as DNA, the CDR3 is TGCGCCAGAAGCCTGAACACCGGGGAGCTGTTTTTT. It specifies CARSLNTGELFF.

This chain joins TRBV19 and TRBJ2-2; 10 nucleotides match TRBD2. Per the germline V gene, CDR1 is LNHDA and CDR2 is SQIVND (reference sequence). The V segment lost 8 bases and the J segment 5 bases; nucleotides outside the gene matches: 8. CDR3 length equals 15 residues. CDR3 nucleotide sequence: TGTGCCAGTTCGGGGAGCGGGGGGGCGACCGGGGAGCTGTTTTTT. Its translation: CASSGSGGATGELFF.

This clonotype appeared once. The rearrangement joins TRBV7-2 to TRBJ2-4; TRBD1 or TRBD2 may be the D gene (7 bases each). There are 14 residues in the CDR3. V lost 5 bases to trimming and J lost 8 bases, with 16 bases between them. CDR1 and CDR2 from the germline V gene are SGHTA and FQGNSA. The CDR3, as DNA: TGTGCCAGCAGCCTACCAGGGGGGGGGGACATTCAGTACTTC. Translated, it gives CASSLPGGGDIQYF.

This clonotype was detected a few times. The rearrangement joins TRBV15 to TRBJ2-1, with 9 positions matching TRBD1. CDR1 LNHNV and CDR2 YYDKDF come from the germline V gene (reference sequence). The CDR3 is 15 amino acids. Trimming removed 1 base from V and 5 bases from J; junction bases left unmatched: 3. CDR3 sequence (DNA): TGTGCCACCAGCAGAGCCGGGACAGGGAACAATGAGCAGTTCTTC. It codes for CATSRAGTGNNEQFF.

The V call is TRBV2, the J call TRBJ2-7, with D perhaps matching TRBD2 (6 bases). The V gene's germline CDR1 is SNHLY and CDR2 FYNNEI. V was shortened by 5 bases and J by 2 bases, with 13 bases between the two germline ends. CDR3 size: 14 residues. The CDR3 DNA sequence: TGTGCCAGCAGTCCGGGACTGGAAGCCTACGAGCAGTACTTC. Its protein product is CASSPGLEAYEQYF.

The chain employs TRBV6-5 and TRBJ1-5; D is unclear. Deletions cut 1 base from V and 2 bases from J, with 3 bases between. Germline values: CDR1 MNHEY, CDR2 SVGAGI. This CDR3 is 13 amino acids long. The CDR3 reads CASSYFGNQPQHF. The CDR3 bases are TGTGCCAGCAGTTACTTCGGCAATCAGCCCCAGCATTTT.

The chain joins TRBV18 to TRBJ1-1, with 8 bases fitting TRBD1. V was pared by 3 bases and J by 8 bases, with 5 bases of the junction left unmatched. CDR1 and CDR2 (germline): KGHSH, LQKENI. The CDR3 is made up of 13 amino acids. CDR3 in DNA: TGTGCCAGCTCACCCGGACAGGGCCTCGAAGCTTTCTTT. It encodes CASSPGQGLEAFF.

The gene calls are TRBV15 and TRBJ2-5; 9 positions match TRBD2. CDR1 and CDR2 from the germline V gene are LNHNV and YYDKDF (reference sequence). V dropped 1 base and J dropped 6; count of bases not matched to a gene: 6. The CDR3 length is 15 residues. The CDR3 protein is CATSRAGTSRQTQYF. CDR3 sequence (DNA): TGTGCCACCAGCAGAGCTGGGACTAGCCGACAGACCCAGTACTTC. The full variable domain, its missing parts supplied by reference TRBV15 and TRBJ2-5, is DAMVIQNPRYQVTQFGKPVTLSCSQTLNHNVMYWYQQKSSQAPKLLFHYYDKDFNNEADTPDNFQSRRPNTSFCFLDIRSPGLGDTAMYLCATSRAGTSRQTQYFGPGTRLLVL.

This clonotype has only a few counts. The chain has TRBV24-1 and TRBJ1-5; D is ambiguous. Germline V gives CDR1 KGHDR, CDR2 SFDVKD. V was shortened by 9 bases and J by 0 bases, with 11 bases between the two germline ends. The CDR3 spans 14 residues. The CDR3 is CATGRGPSNQPQHF. The CDR3, as DNA: TGTGCCACCGGTCGGGGTCCTAGCAATCAGCCCCAGCATTTT.

The CDR3 spells CASSVEGGPQHF. The CDR3 bases are TGTGCCAGCAGCGTAGAGGGGGGCCCCCAGCATTTT. This rearrangement joins TRBV9 to TRBJ1-5; maybe TRBD1 (6 bases). Between the trimmed V and J ends, which lost 0 bases and 10 bases, there was a span of 8 bases. The CDR3 has 12 amino acids. CDR1 is SGDLS, CDR2 YYNGEE, per germline.

This rearrangement joins TRBV19 to TRBJ2-1; the D call may be TRBD1 or TRBD2 (5 bases each). Trimming cost V 4 bases and J 7 bases, with 20 bases left between them. Germline V gene data show CDR1 as LNHDA and CDR2 as SQIVND (reference sequence). The CDR3 loop spans 16 amino acids. The CDR3 sequence is CASSNQPRGVRNEQFF. DNA of the CDR3: TGTGCCAGTAGTAACCAACCGAGGGGCGTGAGGAATGAGCAGTTCTTC.

This clonotype was seen a few times. V is TRBV18 and J is TRBJ1-1, with 11 bases matching TRBD1. Losses at the gene ends were 5 bases for V and 8 bases for J; bases not matched to a gene: 13. The germline gives CDR1 KGHSH, CDR2 LQKENI. CDR3 length equals 16 residues. The CDR3 protein is CASSFAGTGGGGEAFF. For the CDR3, the DNA is TGTGCCAGCTCATTCGCCGGGACAGGGGGTGGCGGGGAAGCTTTCTTT.

This clonotype was counted between two and nine times. V gene TRBV6-2 or TRBV6-3 combines with J gene TRBJ1-6, with D possibly being TRBD1 (5 bases). CDR1 and CDR2 (germline): MNHEY, SVGEGT. Trimming removed 6 bases at V and 0 bases at J, with 15 bases between. The CDR3 is made up of 17 amino acids. The CDR3 here is CASSLARGLSYNSPLHF. The CDR3 DNA follows: TGTGCCAGCAGCCTCGCCCGGGGCCTCTCCTATAATTCACCCCTCCACTTT.

V and J are TRBV19 and TRBJ1-3; D might be TRBD1 (6 bases). V was shortened by 6 bases and J by 2 bases, with 23 bases between the two germline ends. The CDR3 length is 18 residues. The germline CDR1 and CDR2 sequences are LNHDA and SQIVND (reference sequence). CDR3: CASSTDLGGSAPGNTIYF. As DNA, the CDR3 is TGTGCCAGTAGCACGGACTTAGGGGGGTCGGCTCCTGGAAACACCATATATTTT.

In this sample, this clonotype is medium-sized. The chain couples TRBV24-1 to TRBJ2-3, with 12 bases identical to TRBD1. The CDR3 is made up of 16 amino acids. Trimming removed 3 bases from V and 5 bases from J; junction bases left unmatched: 5. The germline CDR1 and CDR2 sequences are KGHDR and SFDVKD. CDR3 DNA sequence: TGTGCCACCAGTGATGAGGGACAGGGGGCTGGAGATACGCAGTATTTT. Its protein is CATSDEGQGAGDTQYF.

The chain carries TRBV20-1 and TRBJ1-3, with D unclear. The CDR3 contains 14 residues. Per the germline V gene, CDR1 is DFQATT and CDR2 is SNEGSKA (reference sequence). V shed 3 bases and J shed 2 bases, with 11 bases lying between them. The CDR3 DNA follows: TGCAGTGCTAGCGCATCACCGGCTGGAAACACCATATATTTT. It yields the protein CSASASPAGNTIYF.